The source of this T cell receptor beta chain is a study of OX40 agonist ivuxolimab in advanced cancers. This CDR3 spans 14 amino acids. The germline V gene encodes CDR1 KGHSH and CDR2 LQKENI. V shed 6 bases and J shed 1 base, with 12 bases lying between them. The method was immunoSEQ multiplex PCR; TCRdb's version includes in-frame clones alone and lacks a portion of them. Among around 68,000 clones, 86% were seen once, and the ten largest hold 1.2%. A note on this clone: The antigen is undetermined.

General study results and limits: CD8+ T cells averaged more expanded clones than CD4+. At doses 0.1 to 3.0 mg/kg, CD4+ and CD8+ clones expanded.

The origin of this receptor is an adult with an advanced solid tumor such as melanoma, head and neck, liver or kidney cancer. The material sequenced was CD4+ or CD8+ T cells sorted from blood, taken in a trial of the OX40 agonist ivuxolimab. This chain uses TRBV18 with TRBJ1-1, with D perhaps TRBD1 (5 bases). As DNA, the CDR3 is TGTGCCAGCTCCCAGGGCTCATCGAACACTGAAGCTTTCTTT. Translated, it gives CASSQGSSNTEAFF.